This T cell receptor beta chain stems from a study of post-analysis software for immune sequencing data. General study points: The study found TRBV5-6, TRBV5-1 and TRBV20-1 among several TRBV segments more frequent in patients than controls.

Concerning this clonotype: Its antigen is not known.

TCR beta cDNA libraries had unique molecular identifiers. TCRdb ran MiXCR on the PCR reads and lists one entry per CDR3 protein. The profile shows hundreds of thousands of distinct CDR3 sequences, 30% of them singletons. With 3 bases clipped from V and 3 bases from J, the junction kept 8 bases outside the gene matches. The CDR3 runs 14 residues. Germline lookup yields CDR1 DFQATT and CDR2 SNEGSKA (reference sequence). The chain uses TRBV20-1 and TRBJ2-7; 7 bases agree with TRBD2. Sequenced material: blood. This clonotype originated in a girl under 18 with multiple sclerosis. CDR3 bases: TGCAGTGCTAGGGAGCGGGACGGGCTCTACGAGCAGTACTTC. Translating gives CSARERDGLYEQYF.